These T cell receptor beta chains were read from a single sample in a study of cytomegalovirus exposure and HLA in healthy donors. The assay was immunoSEQ multiplex PCR, and TCRdb's table has in-frame clones only and misses some. Among some 96,000 clones listed, roughly four fifths were seen once. The specimen sequenced was PBMCs. The receptors here all came from a female donor in good health and CMV-seronegative. CDR3s include the opening cysteine and the closing phenylalanine or tryptophan. A D gene is named only where the DNA matches it firmly. The size entry is marked missing in some rows and otherwise reads once, few, many or a size class.

V: TRBV29-1
J: TRBJ2-7
size: NA
D: TRBD1
CDR3: CSVEDRTGSPYEQYF
DNA: TGCAGCGTTGAAGATCGGACAGGGTCCCCCTACGAGCAGTACTTC

V: TRBV5-6
J: TRBJ1-1
size: few
D: TRBD1
CDR3: CASSLGQGARGAFF
DNA: TGTGCCAGCAGCTTGGGGCAGGGGGCTCGTGGAGCTTTCTTT

V: TRBV9
J: TRBJ2-7
size: once
D: NA
CDR3: CASSWGEDSYEQYF
DNA: TGTGCCAGCAGCTGGGGGGAGGACTCCTACGAGCAGTACTTC

V: TRBV18
J: TRBJ2-1
size: NA
D: TRBD2
CDR3: CASSPLAGVNEQFF
DNA: TGTGCCAGCTCACCCCTAGCGGGAGTCAATGAGCAGTTCTTC

V: TRBV6-6
J: TRBJ2-1
size: NA
D: NA
CDR3: CASTPIRLVEYNEQFF
DNA: TGTGCCAGCACCCCCATTAGACTAGTGGAGTACAATGAGCAGTTCTTC

V: TRBV27
J: TRBJ1-2
size: NA
D: NA
CDR3: CASSLLAGIGYTF
DNA: TGTGCCAGCAGTTTATTGGCAGGGATCGGCTACACCTTC

V: TRBV10-3
J: TRBJ2-7
size: few
D: TRBD1
CDR3: CAIRDPFSTGTGSYEQYF
DNA: TGTGCCATCAGGGACCCGTTCTCTACCGGGACAGGATCCTACGAGCAGTACTTC

V: TRBV5-1
J: TRBJ2-5
size: NA
D: TRBD1
CDR3: CASSSGDRKETQYF
DNA: TGCGCCAGCAGCTCCGGGGACAGAAAAGAGACCCAGTACTTC

V: TRBV5-3
J: TRBJ2-2
size: NA
D: NA
CDR3: CARSSSTGGELFF
DNA: TGTGCCAGAAGCTCTTCGACAGGTGGGGAGCTGTTTTTT

V: TRBV5-4
J: TRBJ1-1
size: NA
D: TRBD1
CDR3: CASSTRTGHRTEAFF
DNA: TGTGCCAGCAGCACCCGGACAGGGCACAGGACTGAAGCTTTCTTT

V: TRBV6-5
J: TRBJ2-7
size: NA
D: NA
CDR3: CASCSRNYEQYF
DNA: TGTGCCAGCTGCTCCAGGAACTACGAGCAGTACTTC

V: TRBV30
J: TRBJ2-7
size: NA
D: TRBD2
CDR3: CAWSDRLAGGYSSYEQYF
DNA: TGTGCCTGGAGCGACAGACTAGCGGGGGGCTATAGCTCCTACGAGCAGTACTTC

V: TRBV18
J: TRBJ2-1
size: NA
D: TRBD2
CDR3: CASSPLSSGRGNEQFF
DNA: TGTGCCAGCTCACCATTATCTAGCGGGAGAGGCAATGAGCAGTTCTTC

V: TRBV6-4
J: TRBJ2-1
size: NA
D: TRBD2
CDR3: CASSVVAGENNEQFF
DNA: TGTGCCAGCAGTGTCGTAGCGGGGGAAAACAATGAGCAGTTCTTC

V: TRBV10-3
J: TRBJ2-2
size: NA
D: NA
CDR3: CAISGTSNTGELFF
DNA: TGTGCCATCAGCGGGACTTCGAACACCGGGGAGCTGTTTTTT

V: TRBV7-9
J: TRBJ2-7
size: NA
D: NA
CDR3: CASSPLSYEQYF
DNA: TGTGCCAGCAGCCCTCTTAGCTACGAGCAGTACTTC

V: TRBV25-1
J: TRBJ1-5
size: NA
D: TRBD1
CDR3: CASRGQGSFRRNQPQHF
DNA: TGTGCCAGCAGGGGACAGGGTTCGTTCCGGCGCAATCAGCCCCAGCATTTT

V: TRBV6-1
J: TRBJ2-3
size: NA
D: NA
CDR3: CASRISGSTDTQYF
DNA: TGTGCCAGCAGGATCTCAGGGAGCACAGATACGCAGTATTTT

V: TRBV9
J: TRBJ2-7
size: NA
D: TRBD1
CDR3: CASSNRGDYEQYF
DNA: TGTGCCAGCAGCAACAGGGGTGACTACGAGCAGTACTTC

V: TRBV5-1
J: TRBJ2-2
size: NA
D: TRBD1
CDR3: CASSFHRQGGTGELFF
DNA: TGCGCCAGCAGCTTCCATCGACAGGGTGGCACCGGGGAGCTGTTTTTT

V: TRBV5-1
J: TRBJ2-1
size: NA
D: TRBD2
CDR3: CASSLTSGAYNEQFF
DNA: TGCGCCAGCAGCTTGACTAGCGGGGCCTACAATGAGCAGTTCTTC

V: TRBV19
J: TRBJ2-7
size: NA
D: NA
CDR3: CASGDLPREQYF
DNA: TGTGCCAGCGGAGACCTCCCCCGCGAGCAGTACTTC

V: TRBV19
J: TRBJ1-2
size: NA
D: NA
CDR3: CATERGSYGYTF
DNA: TGTGCCACTGAGCGGGGTAGCTATGGCTACACCTTC

V: TRBV28
J: TRBJ2-7
size: NA
D: TRBD1
CDR3: CASRTRTGSYEQYF
DNA: TGTGCCAGCAGGACCCGGACAGGGAGTTACGAGCAGTACTTC

V: TRBV6-4
J: TRBJ1-2
size: NA
D: NA
CDR3: CASRTGLSYTF
DNA: TGTGCCAGCCGCACAGGGCTTAGCTACACCTTC

V: TRBV5-8
J: TRBJ2-1
size: NA
D: TRBD2
CDR3: CASSWTSGRAVSRVDEQFF
DNA: TGTGCCAGCAGCTGGACTAGCGGGAGGGCCGTTTCTAGGGTCGATGAGCAGTTCTTC

V: TRBV6-4
J: TRBJ2-2
size: NA
D: NA
CDR3: CASSDSDTGELFF
DNA: TGTGCCAGCAGTGACAGCGACACCGGGGAGCTGTTTTTT

V: TRBV6-5
J: TRBJ2-7
size: NA
D: NA
CDR3: CASSYRDSHSYEQYF
DNA: TGTGCCAGCAGTTACCGGGACTCGCACTCCTACGAGCAGTACTTC

V: TRBV6-5
J: TRBJ1-5
size: NA
D: TRBD1
CDR3: CASSRGQAHDQPQHF
DNA: TGTGCCAGCAGCCGCGGACAGGCGCACGATCAGCCCCAGCATTTT

V: TRBV5-4
J: TRBJ1-1
size: NA
D: TRBD1
CDR3: CASSFDRARNTEAFF
DNA: TGTGCCAGCAGCTTTGACAGGGCGAGGAACACTGAAGCTTTCTTT

V: TRBV2
J: TRBJ2-5
size: NA
D: NA
CDR3: CASTRTVGETQYF
DNA: TGTGCCAGCACTCGGACAGTCGGGGAGACCCAGTACTTC